These T cell receptor beta chains were read from a single sample in a study of spatial heterogeneity in lung cancer. TCRdb called the 5' RACE reads again in MiXCR, with one record for every CDR3 protein. The sample carries 15,000 to 20,000 distinct CDR3 sequences, 5.5% to 6.5% recorded once. Sequenced material: lung tumor tissue, taken at surgery. Receptors originate from a female donor with early-stage non-small cell lung cancer. CDR3s include the opening cysteine and the closing phenylalanine or tryptophan.

TRBV27,19,CASSLFSTMRGALTDTQYF
TRBV27,14,CASSLMQGHQPQHF
TRBV21-1,19,CASSKDVTFRGTNTGELFF
TRBV12-3/TRBV12-4,13,CASSLAGSSVAFF
TRBV11-3,13,CASSLTGANIQYF
TRBV29-1,14,CSVEPGQSPDTQYF
TRBV11-2,13,CASRFPPGKEAFF
TRBV2,14,CASREGGFNQPQHF
TRBV3-1,16,CASSHGRAGGRNEQFF
TRBV28,14,CASSLLAPGQGVRF
TRBV20-1,15,CSARALGPGNQPQHF
TRBV27,13,CASSPSWDQPQHF
TRBV7-2,15,CASSLVLIQQNIQYF
TRBV4-2,15,CASSRVAENTGELFF
TRBV11-3,14,CASSLEWGNSPLHF
TRBV5-1,14,CASRVSGTSYEQYF
TRBV7-2,15,CASSNPNGGTGELFF
TRBV29-1,14,CSVDLERPQGWQFF
TRBV19,14,CASSIAGRTDTQYF
TRBV7-2,11,CASSLGKRMFF
TRBV7-2,14,CASSSQGAGNTIYF
TRBV6-2/TRBV6-3,12,CASSYVGIGQYF
TRBV2,12,CASSREDYGYTF
TRBV27,14,CASHRSGSSDEQYF
TRBV6-2/TRBV6-3,15,CASSYSKDPRGGYTF
TRBV14,14,CASSQVSTSRVQFF
TRBV29-1,14,CSVDGQISYNEQFF
TRBV7-2,14,CASSLRSSYNEQFF
TRBV6-2/TRBV6-3,16,CASRKRQASAQETQYF
TRBV7-2,15,CASSRTASEYNEQFF
TRBV28,15,CASRILGGSYNEQFF
TRBV18,13,CASSPQGVYEQYF
TRBV4-2,19,CASSQEGPGAGGVKNIQYF
TRBV28,15,CASSPRGRAQETQYF
TRBV28,18,CASSTRAGGIMSTDTQYF
TRBV5-1,16,CASSFGPGSDADTQYF
TRBV25-1,13,CASTPSGANVLTF
TRBV12-3/TRBV12-4,15,CASRLTGGAEETQYF
TRBV20-1,15,CSARDHSGRWYEQYF
TRBV12-3/TRBV12-4,13,CASGTGAGNTIYF
TRBV7-9,17,CASSLKQGALSTDTQYF
TRBV15,14,CATSRDGFGDEAFF
TRBV5-4,14,CASRVGLDSLEQYF
TRBV7-8,14,CASSLGQLNGEQFF
TRBV6-2/TRBV6-3,17,CASRPRVQWTLSYEQYF
TRBV19,12,CASKQGPIGYTF
TRBV10-3,15,CAISPLSGGNQPQHF
TRBV23-1,18,CASSRAGGLTVKQETQYF
TRBV2,14,CASSKQGMSTEAFF
TRBV10-3,15,CAISELAGGGETQYF
TRBV6-6,15,CASSGASGGLETQYF
TRBV12-3/TRBV12-4,16,CASSLWASGRSNEQFF
TRBV5-6,14,CASSLAGDRGTQYF
TRBV7-3,21,CASSLIHRSGLAGGNTGELFF
TRBV11-2,18,CASSLVSFGTGETDTQYF
TRBV5-4,15,CASSSSGAYTDTQYF
TRBV2,14,CASSEPGAGNTIYF